Listed below are T cell receptor beta chains from one sample, sequenced in a study of T cell repertoires in cytomegalovirus infection. A single record per CDR3 protein comes from TCRdb applying MiXCR to the reads. The sample shows hundreds of thousands of distinct CDR3 sequences, roughly 31% of them seen only once. The sequenced sample consisted of PBMCs. These receptors all come from a human donor in good health (CMV status not recorded). Some clones in this sample may be carry-over from other donors' samples. The CDR3 runs from the conserved cysteine through the conserved F or W. The D gene is left open where the match is weak. The listing skips clone size in some rows; elsewhere it reads once, few, many or a size class.

V: TRBV6-6; D: TRBD2; size: once; J: TRBJ2-5; CDR3: CASHRAGEAQYF; DNA: TGTGCCAGCCACAGAGCGGGAGAGGCCCAGTACTTC
V: TRBV19; D: NA; size: NA; J: TRBJ2-4; CDR3: CASSDVAGSIQYF; DNA: TGTGCCAGTAGCGACGTGGCGGGGAGCATTCAGTACTTC
V: TRBV6-6; D: TRBD2; size: NA; J: TRBJ2-6; CDR3: CASRGGVGRALSGANVLTF; DNA: TGTGCCAGCAGGGGGGGGGTCGGCAGGGCTCTCTCTGGGGCCAACGTCCTGACTTTC
V: TRBV7-2; D: NA; size: few; J: TRBJ2-2; CDR3: CASRYGGGRGELFF; DNA: TGTGCCAGCAGATATGGGGGCGGTCGGGGGGAGCTGTTTTTT
V: TRBV7-8; D: TRBD1; size: many; J: TRBJ1-3; CDR3: CASSLEVRGASGNTIYF; DNA: TGTGCCAGCAGCTTAGAAGTCAGGGGGGCCTCTGGAAACACCATATATTTT
V: TRBV19; D: NA; size: NA; J: TRBJ1-1; CDR3: CASSPHPQGNTEAFF; DNA: TGTGCCAGTAGTCCCCACCCACAGGGGAACACTGAAGCTTTCTTT
V: TRBV5-1; D: NA; size: many; J: TRBJ2-3; CDR3: CASSLGLGGDTQYF; DNA: TGCGCCAGCAGCTTGGGACTAGGAGGAGATACGCAGTATTTT
V: TRBV12-3/TRBV12-4; D: TRBD1; size: once; J: TRBJ1-1; CDR3: CASTQGARSTEAFF; DNA: TGTGCCAGCACCCAGGGGGCTAGGAGCACTGAAGCTTTCTTT
V: TRBV27; D: NA; size: NA; J: TRBJ2-6; CDR3: CASSLSPPAGPSGANVLTF; DNA: TGTGCCAGCAGTTTATCGCCCCCCGCGGGACCTTCTGGGGCCAACGTCCTGACTTTC
V: TRBV4-3; D: TRBD2; size: NA; J: TRBJ2-2; CDR3: CASSQERIESSGGRDGELFF; DNA: TGCGCCAGCAGCCAAGAAAGGATCGAGTCTAGCGGGGGGCGGGACGGGGAGCTGTTTTTT
V: TRBV11-2; D: NA; size: NA; J: TRBJ2-1; CDR3: CASSLDRRRDEQLF; DNA: TGTGCCAGCAGCTTAGATAGACGACGGGATGAGCAGTTGTTC
V: TRBV30; D: NA; size: NA; J: TRBJ1-6; CDR3: CAWSQGSPLHF; DNA: TGTGCCTGGAGTCAAGGGTCACCCCTCCACTTT
V: TRBV11-3; D: NA; size: NA; J: TRBJ2-3; CDR3: CASSSGRGIDTQYF; DNA: TGTGCCAGCAGCTCGGGGAGGGGGATCGATACGCAGTATTTT
V: TRBV19; D: NA; size: NA; J: TRBJ1-1; CDR3: CASSGRTEKAFF; DNA: TGTGCCAGTAGTGGTCGGACAGAAAAAGCTTTCTTT
V: TRBV11-2; D: TRBD1; size: many; J: TRBJ1-6; CDR3: CASSGRGRPNSPLHF; DNA: TGTGCCAGCAGCGGGAGGGGGCGGCCGAATTCACCCCTCCACTTT
V: TRBV12-3/TRBV12-4; D: NA; size: NA; J: TRBJ2-1; CDR3: CASTGGGYYEQFF; DNA: TGTGCCAGCACCGGCGGCGGTTACTATGAGCAGTTCTTC
V: TRBV4-1; D: NA; size: few; J: TRBJ1-2; CDR3: CASSQEDSLNYGYTF; DNA: TGCGCCAGCAGCCAAGAAGACAGTCTGAACTATGGCTACACCTTC
V: TRBV25-1; D: NA; size: few; J: TRBJ1-3; CDR3: CASSGKGAGNTIYF; DNA: TGTGCCAGCAGTGGTAAAGGAGCTGGAAACACCATATATTTT
V: TRBV7-6; D: NA; size: many; J: TRBJ1-1; CDR3: CASSFAANTEAFF; DNA: TGTGCCAGCAGCTTCGCAGCTAACACTGAAGCTTTCTTT
V: TRBV7-2; D: TRBD1; size: NA; J: TRBJ2-7; CDR3: CAISSGGTGTYEQSF; DNA: TGTGCCATCAGCTCCGGCGGGACAGGAACTTACGAGCAGTCCTTC
V: TRBV10-3; D: NA; size: few; J: TRBJ1-2; CDR3: CAISVYGVDGANYGYTF; DNA: TGTGCCATCAGTGTGTATGGGGTGGACGGTGCTAACTATGGCTACACCTTC